Below, one T cell receptor beta chain is given with its context. The sample belongs to a study of blood T cell repertoires in COVID-19. Across the whole study: Sites across the United States, Italy and Spain contributed samples from acute and convalescent COVID-19. Sample material is recorded as cDNA or gDNA derived from T cells, B-cell-depleted T cells, or PBMCs.

How the authors handled the data: From reference gene primer amplification, estimates of nucleated cell counts were derived. Here immunoSEQ multiplex PCR was the method, and the copy in TCRdb shows in-frame clones only, minus some. D and trimming come from the DNA, and the V and J calls and clone size come from that table. The sample yields about 46,000 clones, around 90% seen once. Germline CDR1 is SGHRS and CDR2 is YFSETQ. With 0 bases removed from V and 5 bases from J, the gap between germline ends came to 8 bases. This CDR3 has 14 amino acids. The rearrangement uses TRBV5-1 and TRBJ1-4; D gene ambiguous. The sequence derives from a man aged 65 to 79 with active COVID-19. The specimen sequenced was peripheral blood. Here the CDR3 reads CASSLAGGNEKLFF. DNA of the CDR3: TGCGCCAGCAGCTTGGCCGGCGGGAATGAAAAACTGTTTTTT.